These T cell receptor beta chains were read from a single sample in a study of beta chain features in type 1 diabetes. TCRdb keeps only in-frame clones here, not all; method: immunoSEQ multiplex PCR. This table has about 300,000 clones, approximately 8% appearing once. Specimen: central memory CD4+ T cells from blood. The receptors shown here come from a woman between 18 and 30 years old in good health. Both conserved end residues are part of each CDR3. A D gene is named only where the DNA matches it firmly. Only some rows state a clone size, as once, few, many or a class for expanded clones.

TRBV5-1,TRBJ2-3,NA,NA,CASSLGRTDTQYF,TGCGCCAGCAGCTTGGGTCGCACAGATACGCAGTATTTT
TRBV23-1,TRBJ1-2,NA,NA,CASSQPFRPYGYTF,TGCGCCAGCAGTCAACCTTTCAGGCCGTATGGCTACACCTTC
TRBV6-5,TRBJ1-1,few,NA,CASSSGITEAFF,TGTGCCAGCAGTTCAGGGATCACTGAAGCTTTCTTT
TRBV7-9,TRBJ2-1,few,NA,CASGRGWTTYNEQFF,TGTGCCAGCGGTAGAGGCTGGACCACCTACAATGAGCAGTTCTTC
TRBV27,TRBJ2-3,few,NA,CASTSRAEALTDTQYF,TGTGCCAGCACGAGTAGGGCAGAGGCCCTCACAGATACGCAGTATTTT
TRBV29-1,TRBJ2-3,few,NA,CSTREGYSTDTQYF,TGCAGCACCCGTGAGGGGTATAGCACAGATACGCAGTATTTT
TRBV7-9,TRBJ2-7,few,TRBD1,CASSLQGGYEQYF,TGTGCCAGCAGTTTACAGGGGGGTTACGAGCAGTACTTC
TRBV5-1,TRBJ2-6,NA,TRBD1,CASSLRGWGDPGQGSGANVLTF,TGCGCCAGCAGCTTGCGGGGCTGGGGGGACCCGGGACAGGGCTCTGGGGCCAACGTCCTGACTTTC
TRBV4-2,TRBJ1-2,NA,NA,CASSPTSDPNYGYTF,TGTGCCAGCAGCCCCACGTCGGACCCCAACTATGGCTACACCTTC
TRBV30,TRBJ2-1,few,NA,CAWTLARNNEQFF,TGTGCCTGGACGTTAGCACGTAACAATGAGCAGTTCTTC
TRBV18,TRBJ1-1,NA,NA,CASSPRGDVEAFF,TGTGCCAGCTCACCCCGGGGGGACGTTGAAGCTTTCTTT
TRBV7-2,TRBJ1-2,many,TRBD1,CASSPTQGANLYGYTF,TGTGCCAGCAGCCCGACCCAGGGGGCCAACCTCTATGGCTACACCTTC
TRBV4-2,TRBJ1-6,NA,NA,CASSQAHQRNSPLHF,TGTGCCAGCAGCCAAGCGCACCAGAGAAATTCACCCCTCCACTTT
TRBV7-2,TRBJ2-3,many,NA,CASSLEGGRTDTQYF,TGTGCCAGCAGCTTAGAGGGGGGGCGCACAGATACGCAGTATTTT
TRBV18,TRBJ2-2,few,TRBD1,CASSTMTGSNTGELFF,TGTGCCAGCTCAACGATGACAGGGTCGAACACCGGGGAGCTGTTTTTT
TRBV30,TRBJ1-1,NA,NA,CARATPNTEAFF,TGTGCCCGCGCAACCCCGAACACTGAAGCTTTCTTT
TRBV7-3,TRBJ2-1,many,NA,CASSLSHGHEQFF,TGTGCCAGCAGCTTAAGCCACGGACATGAGCAGTTCTTC
TRBV6-5,TRBJ2-5,few,NA,CASGPEGTQYF,TGTGCCAGCGGGCCAGAAGGGACCCAGTACTTC
TRBV27,TRBJ2-2,NA,NA,CASSRTQVDWSGGELFF,TGTGCCAGCAGTAGAACCCAGGTTGACTGGTCGGGCGGGGAGCTGTTTTTT
TRBV5-1,TRBJ2-1,NA,TRBD2,CASSSPWGAGGRNEQFF,TGCGCCAGCAGCTCGCCGTGGGGTGCGGGAGGGAGGAATGAGCAGTTCTTC
TRBV27,TRBJ2-5,few,TRBD1,CATLDRGRETQYF,TGTGCCACCTTGGACAGGGGGCGTGAGACCCAGTACTTC
TRBV2,TRBJ1-1,few,TRBD1,CASRGQPNTEAFF,TGTGCCAGCAGGGGACAGCCGAACACTGAAGCTTTCTTT
TRBV18,TRBJ1-1,few,TRBD1,CASSRGQDNDAFF,TGTGCCAGCTCCCGAGGACAGGACAACGATGCTTTCTTT
TRBV13,TRBJ1-4,few,NA,CASSLRSLLERNEKLFF,TGTGCCAGCAGCTTACGCAGCCTTCTGGAGCGTAATGAAAAACTGTTTTTT
TRBV20-1,TRBJ1-1,NA,NA,CSAREFTEAFF,TGCAGTGCTAGAGAATTTACCGAAGCTTTCTTT
TRBV15,TRBJ2-7,NA,TRBD2,CATSRAGGPYEQYF,TGTGCCACCAGCAGAGCGGGAGGGCCTTACGAGCAGTACTTC
TRBV6-6,TRBJ1-2,many,TRBD1,CASSSFQDRDGGYTF,TGTGCCAGCAGTTCCTTCCAGGACAGGGATGGTGGCTACACCTTC
TRBV5-4,TRBJ1-6,NA,NA,CASSRGIAGTNALHF,TGTGCCAGCAGTAGGGGGATTGCCGGGACTAACGCCCTCCACTTT
TRBV2,TRBJ1-4,few,TRBD1,CASLYDRVGNEKLFF,TGTGCCAGCCTCTACGACAGGGTTGGGAATGAAAAACTGTTTTTT
TRBV11-1,TRBJ2-2,NA,NA,CASSSYGGELFF,TGTGCCAGCAGCTCCTATGGCGGGGAGCTGTTTTTT
TRBV10-3,TRBJ2-5,NA,NA,CAISRDRKETQYF,TGTGCCATCAGCCGGGACCGGAAAGAGACCCAGTACTTC
TRBV27,TRBJ1-4,NA,TRBD1,CASSPRLAGGAEKLFF,TGTGCCAGCAGCCCACGGCTAGCAGGGGGGGCTGAAAAACTGTTTTTT
TRBV19,TRBJ2-1,NA,NA,CASSIRQGDNEQFF,TGTGCCAGTAGTATCAGGCAGGGTGACAATGAGCAGTTCTTC
TRBV7-6,TRBJ2-1,few,TRBD2,CASSPWTSGRVGNEQFF,TGTGCCAGCAGCCCGTGGACTAGCGGGAGGGTGGGCAATGAGCAGTTCTTC
TRBV5-1,TRBJ1-3,NA,NA,CASSDGNAGNTIYF,TGCGCCAGCAGCGACGGGAACGCTGGAAACACCATATATTTT
TRBV5-1,TRBJ1-5,NA,NA,CASSSGHNQPQHF,TGCGCCAGCAGCTCGGGTCACAATCAGCCCCAGCATTTT
TRBV6-5,TRBJ2-5,few,NA,CASSSFAWSQETQYF,TGTGCCAGCAGTTCCTTCGCCTGGTCTCAGGAGACCCAGTACTTC
TRBV14,TRBJ1-3,few,NA,CASSHFSWTAGNTIYF,TGTGCCAGCAGCCATTTCTCGTGGACAGCTGGAAACACCATATATTTT
TRBV9,TRBJ2-3,NA,NA,CASTLDVTDTQYF,TGTGCCAGCACCTTAGACGTCACAGATACGCAGTATTTT
TRBV18,TRBJ2-1,many,NA,CASSRSVTHLGNEQFF,TGTGCCAGCTCACGGTCCGTAACTCATCTAGGCAATGAGCAGTTCTTC
TRBV7-2,TRBJ2-2,few,NA,CASSSDYTGELFF,TGTGCCAGCAGCTCTGACTACACCGGGGAGCTGTTTTTT
TRBV7-2,TRBJ1-2,many,TRBD1,CASSLRPRTGAFYGYTF,TGTGCCAGCAGCTTAAGGCCACGGACAGGGGCCTTCTATGGCTACACCTTC
TRBV7-9,TRBJ1-5,many,NA,CASSPEGTLFNQPQHF,TGTGCCAGCAGCCCTGAGGGGACTCTCTTCAATCAGCCCCAGCATTTT
TRBV7-6,TRBJ2-1,many,TRBD1,CASSLWTGQGNEQFF,TGTGCCAGCAGCCTTTGGACAGGCCAAGGCAATGAGCAGTTCTTC
TRBV11-2,TRBJ1-5,NA,NA,CASLPDAGFQPQHF,TGTGCCAGCCTCCCCGACGCAGGGTTCCAGCCCCAGCATTTT
TRBV29-1,TRBJ1-2,NA,NA,CSVVFQQYGYTF,TGCAGCGTTGTCTTCCAGCAGTATGGCTACACCTTC
TRBV11-2,TRBJ2-2,NA,NA,CASSYTWGSVGELFF,TGTGCCAGCAGCTACACGTGGGGGAGTGTCGGGGAGCTGTTTTTT
TRBV6-6,TRBJ1-2,few,TRBD1,CASSYSSLGGGYTF,TGTGCCAGCAGTTACTCGTCTCTAGGGGGCGGCTACACCTTC
TRBV4-3,TRBJ2-3,few,TRBD2,CASSQGVAGADTQYF,TGCGCCAGCAGCCAGGGGGTGGCGGGAGCAGATACGCAGTATTTT
TRBV6-5,TRBJ2-5,few,TRBD2,CASSYSAGGDETQYF,TGTGCCAGCAGTTACTCGGCGGGAGGGGACGAGACCCAGTACTTC